These T cell receptor beta chains were read from a single sample in a study of OX40 agonist ivuxolimab in advanced cancers. Generated by immunoSEQ multiplex PCR, the TCRdb table keeps only in-frame clones and is missing some. The sample lists under 35,000 clones; 82% were seen once. The sequences come from CD4+ or CD8+ T cells sorted from blood, collected in a trial of the OX40 agonist ivuxolimab. The receptor set was obtained from an adult with an advanced solid tumor such as melanoma, head and neck, liver or kidney cancer. Both conserved end residues are part of each CDR3. A D gene is named only where the DNA matches it firmly. Not all rows give a size; the values are once, few, many and, for expanded clones, a class.

V gene	D gene	clone size	J gene	CDR3 protein	CDR3 DNA
TRBV6-4	TRBD2	once	TRBJ2-1	CASSDTFGTTYNEQFF	TGTGCCAGCAGTGATACTTTTGGGACTACCTACAATGAGCAGTTCTTC
TRBV9	NA	NA	TRBJ2-5	CASSVNAGEETQYF	TGTGCCAGCAGCGTAAATGCAGGGGAGGAGACCCAGTACTTC
TRBV18	NA	NA	TRBJ2-7	CASSLGYESSYEQYF	TGTGCCAGCTCGCTTGGTTACGAAAGCTCCTACGAGCAGTACTTC
TRBV7-9	NA	NA	TRBJ2-7	CASSLSPGLCRGLLCEQYF	TGTGCCAGCAGCTTATCCCCGGGACTCTGCCGGGGCCTTTTATGCGAGCAGTACTTC
TRBV6-5	TRBD1	NA	TRBJ2-5	CASRLGQGIETQYF	TGTGCCAGCAGGTTGGGACAGGGTATAGAGACCCAGTACTTC
TRBV7-8	NA	NA	TRBJ1-5	CASSLANRDNNQPQHF	TGTGCCAGCAGCTTAGCGAACAGGGATAACAATCAGCCCCAGCATTTT
TRBV6-4	TRBD2	NA	TRBJ2-5	CASSSSSGGRETQYF	TGTGCCAGCAGTTCTTCTAGCGGGGGGAGAGAGACCCAGTACTTC
TRBV30	NA	NA	TRBJ1-5	CAWSTGSNQPQHF	TGTGCCTGGAGTACGGGGAGCAATCAGCCCCAGCATTTT
TRBV20-1	NA	NA	TRBJ2-1	CSARLEKQFF	TGCAGTGCTAGATTGGAGAAGCAGTTCTTC
TRBV7-6	NA	NA	TRBJ2-1	CASSRSGGNEQFF	TGTGCCAGCAGCCGAAGTGGTGGCAATGAGCAGTTCTTC
TRBV5-1	NA	NA	TRBJ1-2	CASSSGPLKALANYGYTF	TGCGCCAGCAGCTCGGGACCCCTAAAGGCCCTCGCTAACTATGGCTACACCTTC
TRBV6-6	NA	NA	TRBJ1-2	CASSPGTANYGYTF	TGTGCCAGCAGTCCCGGGACGGCTAACTATGGCTACACCTTC
TRBV6-5	NA	NA	TRBJ1-5	CASSSPNQPQHF	TGTGCCAGCAGTTCACCAAATCAGCCCCAGCATTTT
TRBV5-1	NA	NA	TRBJ1-1	CASSLGGLEAFF	TGCGCCAGCAGCTTGGGGGGCCTTGAAGCTTTCTTT
TRBV27	TRBD1	NA	TRBJ1-2	CASRKAGGVYGYTF	TGTGCCAGCAGAAAAGCAGGGGGCGTCTATGGCTACACCTTC
TRBV29-1	NA	NA	TRBJ1-1	CSVVGPQGGAFEAFF	TGCAGCGTTGTGGGGCCCCAGGGAGGGGCCTTTGAAGCTTTCTTT
TRBV30	TRBD2	NA	TRBJ2-7	CAWSVPPSGAIFSYEQYF	TGTGCCTGGAGTGTACCCCCTAGCGGGGCCATCTTTTCCTACGAGCAGTACTTC
TRBV18	NA	NA	TRBJ2-1	CASSPDSNEQFF	TGTGCCAGCTCACCGGACAGCAATGAGCAGTTCTTC